This TCR beta chain appears in the sequencing data of a study of control samples from healthy donors and cancer patients. With 4 bases removed from V and 4 bases from J, the gap between germline ends came to 11 bases. CDR1 is SGHTA and CDR2 is FQGNSA in the germline V gene. CDR3 size: 14 residues. Using immunoSEQ multiplex PCR, the repertoire was profiled, and TCRdb retains in-frame clones only, with some absent. The sample lists over 100,000 clones; around 88% were seen once. Specimen: blood. The chain couples TRBV7-2 to TRBJ1-5; tentatively, D is TRBD1 (6 bases). The sequence was obtained from a middle-aged man in good health. CDR3 in DNA: TGTGCCAGCAGCTGGGGGCGCGGAAATCAGCCCCAGCATTTT. As protein: CASSWGRGNQPQHF.